The next 21 T cell receptor beta chains were all read from a single sample in a study of cytomegalovirus exposure and HLA in healthy donors. Assay: immunoSEQ multiplex PCR; the TCRdb copy retains only in-frame clones and omits some. The data show approximately 150,000 clones, roughly nine tenths seen once. Sequencing was carried out using PBMCs. The source of these receptors is a woman aged 18-30 years in good health and CMV-seropositive.

V and J are TRBV30 and TRBJ2-1; a weak D match, TRBD2 (5 bases). Germline loops: CDR1 GTSNPN, CDR2 SVGIG (reference sequence). V was clipped by 8 bases and J by 0 bases, with 14 bases between them. There are 14 residues in the CDR3. The CDR3 coding sequence is TGTGCCGGAAAAGTGGGGAGCTCCTACAATGAGCAGTTCTTC. Protein: CAGKVGSSYNEQFF.

The V and J genes are TRBV19 and TRBJ2-2, with 8 nucleotides matching TRBD2. The length of the CDR3 is 15 residues. The J segment lost 6 bases and the V segment lost 1 base, leaving 4 bases of the junction unmatched. The germline CDR1 and CDR2 sequences are LNHDA and SQIVND (reference sequence). This chain's CDR3 is CASSIVGLVAGELFF. In DNA, the CDR3 is TGTGCCAGTAGTATAGTGGGACTAGTCGCCGGGGAGCTGTTTTTT.

CDR3 DNA: TGTGCTAGTGGTTTGGTACAGGGGAACAGGGGCCTACACGAGCAGTACTTC. Its translation: CASGLVQGNRGLHEQYF. The chain couples TRBV12-5 to TRBJ2-7, with 7 nucleotides matching TRBD1. With V trimmed by 0 bases and J by 5 bases, 13 bases remained unmatched. CDR3 length equals 17 residues. The germline gives CDR1 LGHNT, CDR2 FRNRAP.

This rearrangement joins TRBV7-2 to TRBJ2-7, with 10 bases identical to TRBD2. This CDR3 has 16 residues. Trimming at V came to 1 base and at J to 5 bases, leaving 8 bases not matched to a gene. Germline V gene lookup returns CDR1 SGHTA and CDR2 FQGNSA. CDR3 sequence (DNA): TGTGCCAGCAGCTTAGGGGCTAGCGGGAGCGGCCACGAGCAGTACTTC. Protein sequence: CASSLGASGSGHEQYF.

The CDR3 sequence: CASSVGQGVFYEQYF. The CDR3 DNA sequence: TGTGCCAGCAGCGTTGGGCAGGGGGTCTTCTACGAGCAGTACTTC. V gene TRBV9 combines with J gene TRBJ2-7, with 7 bases fitting TRBD1. Unmatched junction bases numbered 8, after V lost 2 bases and J lost 3 bases. CDR3 length: 15 residues. The germline CDR1 and CDR2 sequences are SGDLS and YYNGEE.

The V and J genes are TRBV18 and TRBJ2-5; 7 bases align to TRBD2. Germline loops: CDR1 KGHSH, CDR2 LQKENI. The trim removed 2 bases at V and 7 bases at J, leaving 4 bases unmatched. The CDR3 contains 13 residues. The CDR3 sequence is CASSPEGRGTQYF. CDR3 in DNA: TGTGCCAGCTCACCAGAGGGGAGGGGGACCCAGTACTTC.

CDR3 coding DNA: TGTGCCAGCAGCTTTCGACAGGGAGTGCTGGCGGAGACCCAGTACTTC. This codes for CASSFRQGVLAETQYF. This sequence joins TRBV5-6 and TRBJ2-5; 7 nucleotides line up with TRBD1. Unmatched junction bases numbered 12, after V lost 2 bases and J lost 5 bases. This CDR3 spans 16 amino acids. CDR1 and CDR2 (germline): SGHDT, YYEEEE.

This rearrangement joins TRBV19 to TRBJ2-1; tentative D call: TRBD1 (6 bases). The V and J ends lost 1 base and 5 bases respectively, with 6 bases between them. There are 13 residues in the CDR3. Per germline, CDR1 LNHDA and CDR2 SQIVND (reference sequence). Here the CDR3 reads CASSIAGDNEQFF. In DNA form, the CDR3 reads TGTGCCAGTAGTATAGCAGGGGACAATGAGCAGTTCTTC.

V usage is TRBV2 and J usage is TRBJ1-1, with D maybe TRBD1 (6 bases). The CDR3 has 14 amino acids. Germline V gene lookup returns CDR1 SNHLY and CDR2 FYNNEI. V was shortened by 2 bases and J by 0 bases, with 7 bases between the two germline ends. For the CDR3, the DNA is TGTGCCAGCAGTGAAAGGGGGATGAACACTGAAGCTTTCTTT. Its translation is CASSERGMNTEAFF.

V is TRBV5-8 and J is TRBJ1-1; no reliable D call. The CDR3 has 14 amino acids. CDR1 and CDR2 from the germline V gene are SGHTS and YDEGEE. Trimming removed 4 bases at V and 1 base at J, with 11 bases between. The CDR3 DNA reads as TGTGCCAGCAGCCTGGGCGGTAGGAACACTGAAGCTTTCTTT. It translates to CASSLGGRNTEAFF. Complete variable domain (other parts from reference TRBV5-8 and TRBJ1-1): EAGVTQSPTHLIKTRGQQATLRCSPISGHTSVYWYQQALGLGLQFLLWYDEGEERNRGNFPPRFSGRQFPNYSSELNVNALELEDSALYLCASSLGGRNTEAFFGQGTRLTVV.

V and J are TRBV6-1 and TRBJ2-7; 12 nucleotides align to TRBD2. J was trimmed by 2 bases and V by 6 bases; bases with no gene match: 5. The CDR3 loop spans 15 amino acids. Germline V gene lookup returns CDR1 MNHNS and CDR2 SASEGT. In DNA, the CDR3 is TGTGCCAGCAGGGATCTAGCGGGAGGGCCCTACGAGCAGTACTTC. It yields the protein CASRDLAGGPYEQYF.

The chain is built from TRBV4-1 and TRBJ2-3; D not certain. The germline gives CDR1 MGHRA, CDR2 YSYEKL. The length of the CDR3 is 13 residues. The V and J ends lost 3 bases and 6 bases respectively, with 10 bases between them. The CDR3 nucleotides read TGCGCCAGCAGCCACCCCGGTGTGGATACGCAGTATTTT. Translated: CASSHPGVDTQYF.

The chain couples TRBV15 to TRBJ1-1; D is unresolved. This CDR3 has 13 amino acids. V was pared by 1 base and J by 4 bases, with 7 bases between. CDR1 LNHNV and CDR2 YYDKDF come from the germline V gene (reference sequence). The CDR3 sequence is CATSRVTGTEAFF. For the CDR3, the DNA is TGTGCCACCAGCAGAGTTACTGGCACTGAAGCTTTCTTT.

The chain carries TRBV2 and TRBJ1-1; D is unclear. Germline-derived CDR1 and CDR2 are SNHLY and FYNNEI. The V and J ends lost 3 bases and 4 bases respectively, with 21 bases between them. The CDR3 is made up of 17 amino acids. CDR3 DNA: TGTGCCAGCAGTGAGGGGAGGGTGGGCTATACCGGCACTGAAGCTTTCTTT. Translation gives CASSEGRVGYTGTEAFF.

CDR3 loop: CASSQYGTGDTQYF. Here the CDR3 DNA reads TGCGCCAGCAGCCAATACGGGACTGGAGATACGCAGTATTTT. This chain connects TRBV4-3 to TRBJ2-3, with D possibly matching TRBD2 (6 bases). In germline, CDR1 is LGHNA, CDR2 YSLEER. The CDR3 is 14 residues long. Trimming left V 2 bases short and J 5 bases short, with 11 bases between.

This clone has only one observation. The V call is TRBV6-5, the J call TRBJ2-7; weak D call: TRBD2 (5 bases). Germline V gene sequence: CDR1 MNHEY, CDR2 SVGAGI. The V end was cut by 6 bases, the J end by 3 bases, with 18 bases between. This CDR3 comprises 15 residues. In DNA, the CDR3 is TGTGCCAGCAGCAGACGGGGAAAGGGCAACTACGAGCAGTACTTC. As protein: CASSRRGKGNYEQYF.

The chain is built from TRBV11-3 and TRBJ2-7, with TRBD2 matching 13 bases. The germline V gene has CDR1 SGHNT and CDR2 YENEEA. Trimming removed 5 bases from V and 0 bases from J; junction bases left unmatched: 1. The CDR3 is 15 residues long. The CDR3: CASSRTSGSSYEQYF. CDR3 DNA sequence: TGTGCCAGCAGCAGGACTAGCGGGAGCTCCTACGAGCAGTACTTC.

The chain uses TRBV7-2 and TRBJ2-7; 8 bases are shared with TRBD1. Germline V lookup: CDR1 SGHTA, CDR2 FQGNSA. V lost 8 bases, J lost 5 bases, and 5 bases stayed unmatched. This CDR3 is 12 amino acids long. CDR3 bases: TGTGCCAGCGGCAGGGGGCGGAACGAGCAGTACTTC. Its protein product is CASGRGRNEQYF.

V gene TRBV27 combines with J gene TRBJ1-3, with D perhaps matching TRBD1 (5 bases). The CDR3 sequence is 15 residues long. Germline V gene sequence: CDR1 MNHEY, CDR2 SMNVEV (reference sequence). Trimming removed 3 bases from V and 4 bases from J, with 13 bases in between. The CDR3 loop reads CASSFTQGSGNTIYF. CDR3 coding DNA: TGTGCCAGCAGTTTTACCCAGGGATCCGGAAACACCATATATTTT.

The chain is built from TRBV4-3 and TRBJ2-7; 9 bases agree with TRBD1. The CDR3 contains 14 residues. Germline V CDR1 and CDR2: LGHNA, YSLEER. J was trimmed by 2 bases and V by 4 bases; bases with no gene match: 3. CDR3 sequence (DNA): TGCGCCAGCAGCCCGGGACAGGGTGCCTACGAGCAGTACTTC. Translated, it gives CASSPGQGAYEQYF.

This clone was found once. The gene calls are TRBV2 and TRBJ1-4; D remains ambiguous. The CDR3 extends over 17 amino acids. The V and J ends lost 6 bases and 0 bases respectively, with 17 bases between them. The germline CDR1 and CDR2 sequences are SNHLY and FYNNEI. The CDR3 DNA follows: TGTGCCAGCAGATCTGGCCGGGGAGGACCAACTAATGAAAAACTGTTTTTT. Amino acids: CASRSGRGGPTNEKLFF.